Reported below is one TCR beta chain. Germline is not matched at one junction end, which may reflect a read error. TCRdb redid the calling of the PCR reads with MiXCR, one entry per CDR3 protein. This sample has about 9,200 distinct CDR3 sequences, with under 35% found just once. This CDR3 has 17 amino acids. In germline, CDR1 is MNHNS, CDR2 SASEGT. The sample is drawn from a study of immune characterization of retroperitoneal liposarcoma. The source material was tumor tissue. The chain carries TRBV6-1 and TRBJ2-5; 7 bases align to TRBD2. The source of this sequence is a female donor with retroperitoneal liposarcoma. The CDR3 reads CASSPKGLPRPQETQYF. CDR3 nucleotide sequence: TGCGCCAGCAGCCCTAAGGGACTACCAAGGCCCCAAGAGACCCAGTACTTC.